The clone carrying this T cell receptor (beta chain) has ten or more counts. The antigen is undetermined. Amplification of TCR beta CDR3 regions was performed using RNA transcripts as template. In the first-round RT-PCR of the TCR CDR3, the HTBI primer set was used. MiXCR was run by TCRdb on the multiplex PCR reads, yielding one entry per CDR3 protein. The sample holds about 740,000 distinct CDR3 sequences; 14% are singletons and the top ten take 10%. Isolation of PBMCs was performed on 8.5 to 10 ml fresh peripheral blood. This sample was taken from a study of T cells in Graves' hyperthyroidism and ophthalmopathy. Findings and limits, study-wide: Ophthalmopathy was separated from stable hyperthyroidism by a 13 V-J model. Most thyroid clonotypes expanded above 0.001 appeared in blood too.

Germline V CDR1 and CDR2: SGHAT, FQNNGV. The germline V and J ends were trimmed by 3 bases and 2 bases, with 13 bases remaining between them. The CDR3 runs to 15 residues. Material: blood. This TCR came from a woman under 30 with Graves' hyperthyroidism. The rearrangement joins TRBV11-2 to TRBJ1-2; D unresolved. The CDR3 DNA reads TGTGCCAGCAGCTTTTCGGCAGGAGAGAACTATGGCTACACCTTC. This translates into CASSFSAGENYGYTF.